A selection of T cell receptor beta chains follows, all from one sample in a study of T cell repertoires in aging, cancer and after chemotherapy. One entry per CDR3 protein, called by TCRdb with MiXCR from the multiplex PCR reads. The data hold 10,000 or so distinct CDR3 sequences, with less than 30% observed a single time. Material for sequencing was blood. The receptor set was obtained from a human donor in good health. Both conserved end residues are part of each CDR3. D genes are given only for firm matches. A clone size is listed for some rows: how often the clone was seen (once, few, many), or a class if it is expanded.

clone_size: few
d_call: .
v_call: TRBV7-3
cdr3_length: 14
j_call: TRBJ2-3
cdr3_aa: CASSSTGLTDTQYF
cdr3_nt: TGTGCCAGCAGCTCAACGGGCCTCACAGATACGCAGTATTTT

clone_size: .
d_call: TRBD2
v_call: TRBV9
cdr3_length: 16
j_call: TRBJ2-3
cdr3_aa: CASSVCVGGPTDTQYF
cdr3_nt: TGTGCCAGCAGCGTATGCGTGGGAGGGCCGACAGATACGCAGTATTTT

clone_size: .
d_call: .
v_call: TRBV30
cdr3_length: 13
j_call: TRBJ2-1
cdr3_aa: CAFYTSSYNEQFF
cdr3_nt: TGTGCCTTTTATACGAGCTCCTACAATGAGCAGTTCTTC

clone_size: medium-sized
d_call: .
v_call: TRBV7-2
cdr3_length: 17
j_call: TRBJ1-3
cdr3_aa: CASSLRRDAIIRNTIYF
cdr3_nt: TGTGCCAGCAGCTTGCGGCGGGACGCCATCATCCGGAACACCATATATTTT

clone_size: .
d_call: .
v_call: TRBV28
cdr3_length: 14
j_call: TRBJ1-1
cdr3_aa: CASSLRPGSTEAFF
cdr3_nt: TGTGCCAGCAGCCTAAGGCCGGGAAGCACTGAAGCTTTCTTT

clone_size: few
d_call: .
v_call: TRBV15
cdr3_length: 13
j_call: TRBJ1-5
cdr3_aa: CATSSQYDQPQHF
cdr3_nt: TGTGCCACCAGCAGTCAATATGATCAGCCCCAGCATTTT

clone_size: .
d_call: TRBD2
v_call: TRBV7-2
cdr3_length: 15
j_call: TRBJ2-3
cdr3_aa: CASSLVLAGTDTQYF
cdr3_nt: TGTGCCAGCAGCTTAGTACTAGCGGGAACAGATACGCAGTATTTT

clone_size: medium-sized
d_call: TRBD1
v_call: TRBV20-1
cdr3_length: 13
j_call: TRBJ2-7
cdr3_aa: CSAQGTGVHEQYF
cdr3_nt: TGCAGTGCTCAAGGGACAGGGGTCCACGAGCAGTACTTC

clone_size: .
d_call: .
v_call: TRBV4-1
cdr3_length: 17
j_call: TRBJ2-2
cdr3_aa: CASSRGPGTSNTGELFF
cdr3_nt: TGCGCCAGCAGCCGGGGGCCAGGGACCTCGAACACCGGGGAGCTGTTTTTT

clone_size: medium-sized
d_call: TRBD1
v_call: TRBV19
cdr3_length: 16
j_call: TRBJ2-1
cdr3_aa: CASSARQGSSYNEQFF
cdr3_nt: TGTGCCAGTAGTGCCCGACAGGGTAGCTCCTACAATGAGCAGTTCTTC

clone_size: medium-sized
d_call: .
v_call: TRBV20-1
cdr3_length: 13
j_call: TRBJ1-4
cdr3_aa: CSAGTATNEKLFF
cdr3_nt: TGCAGTGCTGGAACTGCAACTAATGAAAAACTGTTTTTT

clone_size: .
d_call: .
v_call: TRBV28
cdr3_length: 15
j_call: TRBJ1-3
cdr3_aa: CASSQARGLGNTIYF
cdr3_nt: TGTGCCAGCAGCCAAGCCAGGGGCTTGGGAAACACCATATATTTT

clone_size: few
d_call: .
v_call: TRBV5-1
cdr3_length: 16
j_call: TRBJ2-3
cdr3_aa: CASSLVYPRGEDTQYF
cdr3_nt: TGTGCCAGCAGCTTGGTGTACCCAAGAGGAGAAGATACGCAGTATTTT

clone_size: .
d_call: TRBD1
v_call: TRBV28
cdr3_length: 16
j_call: TRBJ1-5
cdr3_aa: CASSLPGQGGFQPQHF
cdr3_nt: TGTGCCAGCAGTTTACCCGGACAGGGTGGTTTTCAGCCCCAGCATTTT

clone_size: medium-sized
d_call: TRBD2
v_call: TRBV5-4
cdr3_length: 14
j_call: TRBJ2-7
cdr3_aa: CASSLGGGSYEQYF
cdr3_nt: TGTGCCAGCAGCTTGGGTGGCGGGAGCTACGAGCAGTACTTC

clone_size: medium-sized
d_call: .
v_call: TRBV6-4
cdr3_length: 13
j_call: TRBJ2-1
cdr3_aa: CASSDSTVNEQFF
cdr3_nt: TGTGCCAGCAGTGACTCGACCGTTAATGAGCAGTTCTTC

clone_size: medium-sized
d_call: .
v_call: TRBV30
cdr3_length: 16
j_call: TRBJ1-3
cdr3_aa: CAWSVGGRVSGNTIYF
cdr3_nt: TGTGCCTGGAGTGTAGGGGGAAGGGTCTCTGGAAACACCATATATTTT

clone_size: .
d_call: .
v_call: TRBV28
cdr3_length: 14
j_call: TRBJ1-2
cdr3_aa: CASSLGFLNYGYTF
cdr3_nt: TGTGCCAGCAGTTTGGGGTTCTTAAACTATGGCTACACCTTC

clone_size: .
d_call: .
v_call: TRBV20-1
cdr3_length: 14
j_call: TRBJ2-3
cdr3_aa: CSARGAAGADTQYF
cdr3_nt: TGCAGTGCCAGAGGGGCGGCGGGCGCAGATACGCAGTATTTT

clone_size: medium-sized
d_call: TRBD1
v_call: TRBV29-1
cdr3_length: 14
j_call: TRBJ2-7
cdr3_aa: CSVVEQGANNEQYF
cdr3_nt: TGCAGCGTTGTTGAACAGGGGGCGAATAACGAGCAGTACTTC

clone_size: few
d_call: .
v_call: TRBV19
cdr3_length: 14
j_call: TRBJ2-1
cdr3_aa: CASTPLPGVNEQFF
cdr3_nt: TGTGCCAGTACCCCCCTCCCGGGGGTCAATGAGCAGTTCTTC

clone_size: .
d_call: .
v_call: TRBV28
cdr3_length: 14
j_call: TRBJ2-7
cdr3_aa: CASSLGQFSYEQYF
cdr3_nt: TGTGCCAGCAGTTTAGGACAGTTCTCCTACGAGCAGTACTTC

clone_size: .
d_call: TRBD2
v_call: TRBV5-4
cdr3_length: 17
j_call: TRBJ2-2
cdr3_aa: CASSLAWTSGNPKELFF
cdr3_nt: TGTGCCAGCAGCTTGGCCTGGACTAGCGGGAACCCCAAGGAGCTGTTTTTT

clone_size: .
d_call: .
v_call: TRBV4-2
cdr3_length: 15
j_call: TRBJ1-5
cdr3_aa: CASSQDDSNNQPQHF
cdr3_nt: TGTGCCAGCAGCCAAGATGACAGCAACAATCAGCCCCAGCATTTT

clone_size: few
d_call: TRBD1
v_call: TRBV5-4
cdr3_length: 17
j_call: TRBJ1-2
cdr3_aa: CASSDFIEGDSNYGYTF
cdr3_nt: TGTGCCAGCTCTGACTTTATTGAGGGGGACAGTAACTATGGCTACACCTTC

clone_size: .
d_call: .
v_call: TRBV20-1
cdr3_length: 13
j_call: TRBJ2-1
cdr3_aa: CSARPPLRDEQFF
cdr3_nt: TGCAGTGCCAGACCGCCGTTGCGGGATGAGCAGTTCTTC

clone_size: .
d_call: .
v_call: TRBV6-1
cdr3_length: 15
j_call: TRBJ1-4
cdr3_aa: CASSEVGGVGEKLFF
cdr3_nt: TGTGCCAGCAGTGAAGTCGGGGGGGTGGGTGAAAAACTGTTTTTT

clone_size: .
d_call: .
v_call: TRBV6-6
cdr3_length: 14
j_call: TRBJ2-3
cdr3_aa: CASSYEHGTDTQYF
cdr3_nt: TGTGCCAGCAGTTACGAGCATGGCACAGATACGCAGTATTTT

clone_size: medium-sized
d_call: .
v_call: TRBV6-5
cdr3_length: 13
j_call: TRBJ1-2
cdr3_aa: CASSPSSDYGYTF
cdr3_nt: TGTGCCAGCAGTCCCTCTTCCGACTATGGCTACACCTTC

clone_size: .
d_call: .
v_call: TRBV28
cdr3_length: 13
j_call: TRBJ1-1
cdr3_aa: CASSYREDTEAFF
cdr3_nt: TGTGCCAGCAGCTACAGGGAAGACACTGAAGCTTTCTTT

clone_size: few
d_call: TRBD2
v_call: TRBV12-3/TRBV12-4
cdr3_length: 16
j_call: TRBJ2-3
cdr3_aa: CASSLVGLAGPDTQYF
cdr3_nt: TGTGCCAGCAGTTTAGTGGGACTAGCGGGACCCGATACGCAGTATTTT

clone_size: .
d_call: .
v_call: TRBV27
cdr3_length: 15
j_call: TRBJ2-7
cdr3_aa: CASSPRDLGSYEQYF
cdr3_nt: TGTGCCAGCAGCCCCCGGGACCTCGGGTCCTACGAGCAGTACTTC

clone_size: medium-sized
d_call: TRBD1
v_call: TRBV19
cdr3_length: 14
j_call: TRBJ2-7
cdr3_aa: CASSIDRDGYEQYF
cdr3_nt: TGTGCCAGTAGTATCGACAGGGACGGCTACGAGCAGTACTTC

clone_size: .
d_call: .
v_call: TRBV5-1
cdr3_length: 13
j_call: TRBJ2-1
cdr3_aa: CASSLGRAWEQFF
cdr3_nt: TGCGCCAGCAGCTTGGGGAGGGCATGGGAGCAGTTCTTC

clone_size: few
d_call: .
v_call: TRBV12-3/TRBV12-4
cdr3_length: 12
j_call: TRBJ2-2
cdr3_aa: CASSYITGELFF
cdr3_nt: TGTGCCAGCAGCTACATCACCGGGGAGCTGTTTTTT

clone_size: few
d_call: TRBD2
v_call: TRBV6-5
cdr3_length: 18
j_call: TRBJ2-2
cdr3_aa: CASSYKGLAGVGTGELFF
cdr3_nt: TGTGCCAGCAGTTACAAGGGACTAGCGGGAGTGGGTACCGGGGAGCTGTTTTTT